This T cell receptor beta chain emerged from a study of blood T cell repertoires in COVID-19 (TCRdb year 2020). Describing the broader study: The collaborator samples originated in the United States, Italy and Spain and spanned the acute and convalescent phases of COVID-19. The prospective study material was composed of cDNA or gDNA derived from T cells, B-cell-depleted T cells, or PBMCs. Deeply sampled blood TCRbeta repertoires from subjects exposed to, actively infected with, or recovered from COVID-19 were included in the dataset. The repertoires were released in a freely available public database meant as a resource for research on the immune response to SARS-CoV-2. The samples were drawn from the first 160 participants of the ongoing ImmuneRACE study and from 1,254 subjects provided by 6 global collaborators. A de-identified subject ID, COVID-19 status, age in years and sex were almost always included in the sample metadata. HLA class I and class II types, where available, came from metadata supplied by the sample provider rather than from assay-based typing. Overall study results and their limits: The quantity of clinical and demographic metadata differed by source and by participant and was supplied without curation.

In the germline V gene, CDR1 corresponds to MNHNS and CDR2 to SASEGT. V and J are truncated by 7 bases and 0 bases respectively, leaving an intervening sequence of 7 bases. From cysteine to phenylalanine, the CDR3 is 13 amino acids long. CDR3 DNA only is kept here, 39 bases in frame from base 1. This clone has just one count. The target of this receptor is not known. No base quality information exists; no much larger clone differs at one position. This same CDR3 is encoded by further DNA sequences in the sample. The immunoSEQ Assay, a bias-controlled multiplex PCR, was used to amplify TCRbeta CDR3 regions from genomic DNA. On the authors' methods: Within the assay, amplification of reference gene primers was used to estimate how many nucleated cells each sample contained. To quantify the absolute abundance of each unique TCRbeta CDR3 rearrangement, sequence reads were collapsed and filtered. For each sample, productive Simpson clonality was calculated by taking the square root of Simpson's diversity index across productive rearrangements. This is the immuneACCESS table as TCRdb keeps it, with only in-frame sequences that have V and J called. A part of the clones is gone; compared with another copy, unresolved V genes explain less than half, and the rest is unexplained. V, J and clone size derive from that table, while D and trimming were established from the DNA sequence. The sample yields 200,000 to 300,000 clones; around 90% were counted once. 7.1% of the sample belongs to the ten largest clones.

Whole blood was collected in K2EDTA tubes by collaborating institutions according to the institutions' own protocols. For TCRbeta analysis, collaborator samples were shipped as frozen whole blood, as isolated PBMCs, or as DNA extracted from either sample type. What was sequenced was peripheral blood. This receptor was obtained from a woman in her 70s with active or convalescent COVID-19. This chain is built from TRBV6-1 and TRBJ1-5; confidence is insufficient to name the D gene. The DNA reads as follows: TGTGCCAGCAAGGGAGTTAGCAATCAGCCCCAGCATTTT. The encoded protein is CASKGVSNQPQHF.